The rows below give T cell receptor beta chains drawn from one sample of a study of CD8 T cells in ankylosing spondylitis. TCRdb re-derived calls from the 5' RACE reads in MiXCR, one entry per CDR3 protein. The sample holds 250,000 or so distinct CDR3 sequences, about 18% seen once. The sequencing sample was made of blood, either unsorted or a sorted T cell fraction (not recorded which). The receptors shown here come from a male donor with ankylosing spondylitis or in good health (not recorded which). Each CDR3 is given with its conserved first and last residue. A D gene is named only where the DNA matches it firmly. For some rows the clone size is stated as once, few or many, or as a class when expanded; others skip it.

j_gene | abundance | v_gene | d_gene | CDR3aa | CDR3nt
TRBJ2-7 | few | TRBV7-9 | . | CASRYQGSSYEQYF | TGTGCCAGCCGGTACCAGGGGAGCTCCTACGAGCAGTACTTC
TRBJ2-2 | . | TRBV4-1 | . | CASSQVAGELFF | TGCGCCAGCAGCCAGGTAGCGGGGGAGCTGTTTTTT
TRBJ2-7 | few | TRBV5-1 | . | CASSTLGNEQYF | TGCGCCAGCAGCACCCTCGGAAACGAGCAGTACTTC
TRBJ2-4 | . | TRBV12-3/TRBV12-4 | . | CASSLGQLNSKNIQYF | TGTGCCAGCAGTTTAGGTCAGCTTAACTCCAAAAACATTCAGTACTTC
TRBJ2-7 | few | TRBV2 | TRBD1 | CASSLGQGLYEQYF | TGTGCCAGCAGCCTAGGACAGGGACTCTACGAGCAGTACTTC
TRBJ2-1 | . | TRBV6-6 | . | CASRTRVYNEQFF | TGTGCCAGCAGAACGCGGGTCTACAATGAGCAGTTCTTC
TRBJ2-1 | . | TRBV5-6 | TRBD2 | CASSSGLAGVPYNEQFF | TGTGCCAGCAGCTCAGGACTAGCGGGAGTCCCCTACAATGAGCAGTTCTTC
TRBJ2-7 | many | TRBV7-2 | . | CASSLVGGRSGHEQYF | TGTGCCAGCAGCTTAGTAGGGGGCAGGAGCGGGCACGAGCAGTACTTC
TRBJ1-1 | many | TRBV7-9 | TRBD1 | CASRPEQGAISEAFF | TGTGCCAGCAGACCAGAACAGGGGGCGATTTCTGAAGCTTTCTTT
TRBJ2-7 | . | TRBV5-4 | . | CASSLRTRSYEQYF | TGTGCCAGCAGCTTGAGGACTCGATCCTACGAGCAGTACTTC
TRBJ2-1 | . | TRBV7-9 | TRBD2 | CASSSPGTSLEQFF | TGTGCCAGCAGTTCCCCCGGGACTAGCCTTGAGCAGTTCTTC
TRBJ1-1 | few | TRBV28 | . | CASSLALGMGLDTEAFF | TGTGCCAGCAGTTTAGCTCTCGGGATGGGGCTGGACACTGAAGCTTTCTTT
TRBJ2-5 | few | TRBV25-1 | . | CASSEYQGEETQYF | TGTGCCAGCAGTGAATACCAAGGAGAGGAGACCCAGTACTTC
TRBJ2-3 | . | TRBV20-1 | . | CSARDDSRYSTDTQYF | TGCAGTGCTAGAGATGACTCAAGGTACAGCACAGATACGCAGTATTTT
TRBJ2-1 | many | TRBV5-1 | . | CASSLVDVGYNEQFF | TGCGCCAGCAGCTTGGTGGACGTAGGGTACAATGAGCAGTTCTTC
TRBJ2-1 | many | TRBV5-1 | TRBD2 | CASSLPWTSGIYNEQFF | TGCGCCAGCAGCTTGCCATGGACTAGCGGGATCTACAATGAGCAGTTCTTC
TRBJ1-1 | few | TRBV7-8 | . | CASSLLEVWAFF | TGTGCCAGCAGCTTATTAGAGGTCTGGGCTTTCTTT
TRBJ1-1 | . | TRBV4-2 | . | CASRGWGGQNTEAFF | TGTGCCAGCAGGGGTTGGGGGGGACAGAACACTGAAGCTTTCTTT
TRBJ2-1 | . | TRBV6-5 | . | CASSSPGIEQFF | TGTGCCAGCAGTTCTCCCGGGATTGAGCAGTTCTTC
TRBJ1-2 | many | TRBV25-1 | . | CASSEFRGGDGYTF | TGTGCCAGCAGTGAATTCCGGGGAGGTGACGGCTACACCTTC
TRBJ2-7 | few | TRBV7-8 | TRBD2 | CASSPPNERGYYEQYF | TGTGCCAGCAGCCCACCGAATGAGCGGGGGTACTACGAGCAGTACTTC
TRBJ2-3 | . | TRBV4-1 | . | CASSQGASSDTQYF | TGCGCCAGCAGCCAAGGCGCGAGTTCAGATACGCAGTATTTT
TRBJ2-7 | few | TRBV29-1 | TRBD2 | CSVEKQETSGYEQYF | TGCAGCGTTGAAAAACAGGAGACTAGCGGCTACGAGCAGTACTTC
TRBJ1-1 | many | TRBV4-3 | . | CASSQDWVDNMNTEAFF | TGCGCCAGCAGCCAAGATTGGGTGGACAATATGAACACTGAAGCTTTCTTT
TRBJ1-2 | few | TRBV29-1 | . | CSVEDGLGNYGYTF | TGCAGCGTTGAAGATGGCCTTGGAAACTATGGCTACACCTTC
TRBJ2-2 | . | TRBV4-3 | . | CASSQDRVAGWDTGELFF | TGCGCCAGCAGCCAAGATCGTGTGGCAGGATGGGACACCGGGGAGCTGTTTTTT
TRBJ2-7 | . | TRBV6-2/TRBV6-3 | TRBD2 | CASSYDSASGPASYEQYF | TGTGCCAGCAGTTATGATTCGGCTAGCGGTCCCGCCTCCTACGAGCAGTACTTC
TRBJ2-3 | . | TRBV6-1 | TRBD1 | CAARLGQAADTQYF | TGTGCCGCACGCCTGGGACAGGCGGCAGATACGCAGTATTTT
TRBJ2-2 | . | TRBV4-3 | . | CASSRSMTSLNTGELFF | TGCGCCAGCAGCCGCAGCATGACTAGTCTGAACACCGGGGAGCTGTTTTTT
TRBJ2-7 | many | TRBV19 | TRBD2 | CASSIDWTSGREQYF | TGTGCCAGTAGTATAGACTGGACTAGCGGGAGAGAGCAGTACTTC
TRBJ2-5 | few | TRBV10-3 | . | CAIGGVGSRVTETQYF | TGTGCCATCGGGGGCGTAGGGAGCAGGGTGACAGAGACCCAGTACTTC
TRBJ1-3 | . | TRBV5-1 | . | CASSLGTSHPRNTIYF | TGCGCCAGCAGCTTGGGGACCTCGCACCCAAGAAACACCATATATTTT
TRBJ2-1 | few | TRBV4-1 | . | CASSQNRDSQFF | TGCGCCAGCAGCCAAAACCGGGACTCACAGTTCTTC
TRBJ2-5 | few | TRBV6-6 | . | CASSHGTQGYF | TGTGCCAGCAGCCACGGGACCCAGGGGTACTTC
TRBJ2-1 | . | TRBV5-5 | TRBD1 | CASSLVPGGIVDEQFF | TGTGCCAGCAGCTTGGTCCCAGGGGGTATCGTGGATGAGCAGTTCTTC
TRBJ2-5 | . | TRBV27 | . | CASSLLALGTSQETQYF | TGTGCCAGCAGTTTACTGGCTTTGGGGACATCTCAAGAGACCCAGTACTTC
TRBJ2-3 | few | TRBV29-1 | . | CSVAVSPDTQYF | TGCAGCGTTGCTGTTAGCCCAGATACGCAGTATTTT
TRBJ1-2 | . | TRBV25-1 | . | CASLHREYGYTF | TGTGCCAGCCTACACCGCGAGTATGGCTACACCTTC
TRBJ2-1 | . | TRBV9 | . | CASSVYGAGVSEQFF | TGTGCCAGCAGCGTCTATGGCGCGGGTGTGAGTGAGCAGTTCTTC
TRBJ2-1 | few | TRBV29-1 | . | CSVPGLYNEQFF | TGCAGCGTGCCGGGACTTTACAATGAGCAGTTCTTC
TRBJ2-7 | . | TRBV6-1 | TRBD1 | CASSTTGGLEDEQYF | TGTGCCAGCAGTACCACAGGGGGCCTAGAGGACGAGCAGTACTTC
TRBJ2-1 | . | TRBV20-1 | TRBD2 | CSARVAGVYNEQFF | TGCAGTGCTAGAGTGGCGGGAGTCTACAATGAGCAGTTCTTC
TRBJ2-2 | many | TRBV20-1 | . | CSARPETLEIGELFF | TGCAGTGCTAGACCCGAGACCCTGGAGATCGGGGAGCTGTTTTTT
TRBJ2-7 | few | TRBV5-1 | TRBD1 | CASSSGQGHEQYF | TGCGCCAGCAGCTCAGGACAGGGTCACGAGCAGTACTTC
TRBJ2-7 | many | TRBV29-1 | TRBD1 | CSVEDRRTGGNEQYF | TGCAGCGTTGAAGATCGCCGGACAGGGGGCAACGAGCAGTACTTC
TRBJ2-3 | few | TRBV5-1 | TRBD2 | CASSLAGSGTNSHDTQYF | TGCGCCAGCAGCTTGGCCGGTAGCGGGACAAACTCCCACGATACGCAGTATTTT
TRBJ1-5 | few | TRBV12-3/TRBV12-4 | TRBD1 | CASSAGTGSNQPQHF | TGTGCCAGCAGTGCAGGGACAGGGAGCAATCAGCCCCAGCATTTT
TRBJ2-1 | many | TRBV29-1 | TRBD2 | CSVPGTSQYNEQFF | TGCAGCGTCCCCGGGACTAGCCAGTACAATGAGCAGTTCTTC
TRBJ1-1 | few | TRBV6-2/TRBV6-3 | . | CASRWRGGTEAFF | TGTGCCAGCAGGTGGAGGGGAGGCACTGAAGCTTTCTTT
TRBJ1-4 | few | TRBV4-2 | . | CASMDHLGGTNEKLFF | TGTGCCAGCATGGATCACCTGGGGGGAACTAATGAAAAACTGTTTTTT
TRBJ2-3 | . | TRBV2 | TRBD2 | CASSEGVAGSTDTQYF | TGTGCCAGCAGTGAAGGGGTAGCGGGTAGCACAGATACGCAGTATTTT
TRBJ2-7 | few | TRBV4-1 | TRBD2 | CASSQGRGAYEQYF | TGCGCCAGCAGCCAAGGTCGGGGGGCCTACGAGCAGTACTTC